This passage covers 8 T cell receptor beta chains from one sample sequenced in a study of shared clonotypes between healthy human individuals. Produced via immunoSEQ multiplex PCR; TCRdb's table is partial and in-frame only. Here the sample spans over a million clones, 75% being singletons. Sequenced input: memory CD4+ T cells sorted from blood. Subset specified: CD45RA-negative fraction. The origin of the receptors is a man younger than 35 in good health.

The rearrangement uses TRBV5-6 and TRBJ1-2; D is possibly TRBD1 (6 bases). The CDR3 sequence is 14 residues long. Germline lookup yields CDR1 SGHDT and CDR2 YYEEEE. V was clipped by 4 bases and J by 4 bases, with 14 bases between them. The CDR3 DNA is TGTGCCAGCAGCCGCAGCGGGGGGGCCTATGGCTACACCTTC. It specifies CASSRSGGAYGYTF.

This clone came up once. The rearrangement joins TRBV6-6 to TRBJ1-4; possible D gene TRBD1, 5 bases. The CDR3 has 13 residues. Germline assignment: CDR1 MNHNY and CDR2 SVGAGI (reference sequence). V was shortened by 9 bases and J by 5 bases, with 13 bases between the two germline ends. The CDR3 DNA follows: TGTGCCAGTAGGGGCGGGGGGAATGAAAAACTGTTTTTT. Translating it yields CASRGGGNEKLFF.

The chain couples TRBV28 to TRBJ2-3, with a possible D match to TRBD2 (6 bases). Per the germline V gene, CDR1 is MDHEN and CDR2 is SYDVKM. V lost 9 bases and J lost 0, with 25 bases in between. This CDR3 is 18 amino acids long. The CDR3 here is CASDDGGSLSSSTDTQYF. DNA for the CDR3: TGTGCCAGTGATGATGGAGGGAGCCTCTCTTCTAGCACAGATACGCAGTATTTT.

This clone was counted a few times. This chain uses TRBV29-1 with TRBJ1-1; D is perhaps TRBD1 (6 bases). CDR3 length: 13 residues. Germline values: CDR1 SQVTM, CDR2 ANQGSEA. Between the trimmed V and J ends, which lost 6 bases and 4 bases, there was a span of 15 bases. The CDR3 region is CSVIQGRPTEAFF. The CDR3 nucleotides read TGCAGCGTCATACAGGGTCGTCCCACTGAAGCTTTCTTT.

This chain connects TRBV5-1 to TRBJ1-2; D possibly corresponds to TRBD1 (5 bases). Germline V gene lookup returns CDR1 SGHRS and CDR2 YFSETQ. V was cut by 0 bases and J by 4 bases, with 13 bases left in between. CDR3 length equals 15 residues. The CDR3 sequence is CASSLAGRGVYGYTF. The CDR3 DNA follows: TGCGCCAGCAGCTTGGCCGGGAGGGGTGTCTATGGCTACACCTTC.

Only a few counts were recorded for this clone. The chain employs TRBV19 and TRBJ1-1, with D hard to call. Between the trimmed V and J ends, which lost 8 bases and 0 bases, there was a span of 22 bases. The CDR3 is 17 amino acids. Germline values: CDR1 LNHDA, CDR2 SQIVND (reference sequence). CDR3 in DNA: TGTGCCAGTTCCCCGGGGAGGGCGCAAATTATGAACACTGAAGCTTTCTTT. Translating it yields CASSPGRAQIMNTEAFF.

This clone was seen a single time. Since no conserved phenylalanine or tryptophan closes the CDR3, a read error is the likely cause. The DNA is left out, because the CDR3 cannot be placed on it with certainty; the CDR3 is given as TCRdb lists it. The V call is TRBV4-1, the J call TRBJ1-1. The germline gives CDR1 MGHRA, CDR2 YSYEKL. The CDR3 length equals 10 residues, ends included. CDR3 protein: CASSQVLRAA.

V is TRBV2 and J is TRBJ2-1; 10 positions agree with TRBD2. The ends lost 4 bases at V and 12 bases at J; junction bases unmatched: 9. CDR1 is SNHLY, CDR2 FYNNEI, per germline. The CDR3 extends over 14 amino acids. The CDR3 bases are TGTGCCAGCAGTGCGACTAGCGGGCCATTGCGGCAGTTCTTC. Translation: CASSATSGPLRQFF.